This T cell receptor (beta chain) originates from a study of shared clonotypes between healthy human individuals. Clones were sequenced by immunoSEQ multiplex PCR, and TCRdb holds only the in-frame ones, with some missing. Here the sample spans about 1.5 million clones, 95% to 99% being singletons. The CDR3 has 13 residues. Germline CDR1 MGHDK, CDR2 SYGVNS. V was pared by 1 base and J by 6 bases, with 10 bases between. This chain links TRBV25-1 with TRBJ2-7; no definite D call. The sample was naive CD4+ T cells sorted from blood. Subset denoted: CD45RA+ positively selected. This clonotype originated in a man in his thirties or forties in good health. The DNA for the CDR3 is TGTGCCAGCAGTGAATCGCGGCTCGGCGAGCAGTACTTC. As protein: CASSESRLGEQYF.